Below are 9 T cell receptor beta chains sequenced from a single sample in a study of CD8 T cells in ankylosing spondylitis. TCRdb re-called the 5' RACE reads through MiXCR, storing one row per CDR3 protein. The sample has about 340,000 distinct CDR3 sequences, approximately 22% seen once; the top ten hold around 13%. The sample comprised blood, either unsorted or a sorted T cell fraction (not recorded which). The receptors here all came from a male donor with ankylosing spondylitis or in good health (not recorded which).

In its sample, this clonotype was seen a few times. The V and J genes are TRBV7-9 and TRBJ2-7; D gene uncertain. Per germline, CDR1 SEHNR and CDR2 FQNEAQ (reference sequence). CDR3 length: 14 residues. Trimming cost V 3 bases and J 2 bases, with 11 bases left between them. The CDR3 reads CASSLDLSTYEQYF. CDR3 nucleotides: TGTGCCAGCAGCTTGGACCTGTCGACCTACGAGCAGTACTTC.

J is TRBJ1-6 and V is TRBV12-3 or TRBV12-4; D not certain. The CDR3 consists of 12 residues. The V end lost 2 bases, the J end lost 18 bases, and 14 bases lay between the germline ends. The CDR3, as DNA: TGTGCCAGCAGTTTACGCTATTATCCGACCCACTTT. It encodes CASSLRYYPTHF.

The V call is TRBV11-3, the J call TRBJ1-2; unclear D gene. This CDR3 has 17 amino acids. CDR1 is SGHNT and CDR2 is YENEEA in the germline V gene. V dropped 0 bases and J dropped 8 bases, with 22 bases sitting between them. The DNA for the CDR3 is TGTGCCAGCAGCTTAGATCTTACGTCAGAGCCCCAAGAGGGCTACACCTTC. Residues: CASSLDLTSEPQEGYTF.

This clonotype was recorded a few times. The genes are TRBV6-7 and TRBJ2-7; 10 bases align to TRBD2. TRBV6-7 carries the ORF label, with uncertain function. The CDR3 is made up of 21 amino acids. V lost 0 bases, J lost 0 bases, and 17 bases stayed unmatched. The CDR3 coding sequence is TGTGCCAGCAGTTACTCGAGGCGTGCCCAGCGGGGGGGCTCGAGCTCCTACGAGCAGTACTTC. It translates to CASSYSRRAQRGGSSSYEQYF.

J is TRBJ2-5 and V is TRBV5-1; D is unresolved. The CDR3 is 16 residues long. From germline, CDR1 is SGHRS and CDR2 YFSETQ. V dropped 4 bases and J dropped 1 base, with 17 bases sitting between them. The CDR3 coding sequence is TGCGCCAGCAGCCCGACCTCTAGGGTGGTCCAAGAGACCCAGTACTTC. Amino acids: CASSPTSRVVQETQYF.

This clonotype turned up a few times. The V gene is TRBV6-1, the J gene TRBJ1-4, with 7 positions matching TRBD1. The CDR3 runs 14 residues. Trimming at V came to 7 bases and at J to 5 bases, leaving 7 bases not matched to a gene. Germline V gives CDR1 MNHNS, CDR2 SASEGT. CDR3 nucleotide sequence: TGTGCCAGCACCAGGACAGGAAGGAATGAAAAACTGTTTTTT. It codes for CASTRTGRNEKLFF.

The chain combines TRBV20-1 with TRBJ2-3, with D unresolved. The CDR3 has 14 residues. V was shortened by 3 bases and J by 1 base, with 11 bases between the two germline ends. Germline loops: CDR1 DFQATT, CDR2 SNEGSKA (reference sequence). In DNA, the CDR3 is TGCAGTGCTAGTGGGCAGGACCGCACAGATACGCAGTATTTT. This sequence encodes CSASGQDRTDTQYF.

The chain uses TRBV10-3 and TRBJ2-5; the D gene is possibly TRBD2 (6 bases). The CDR3 covers 13 residues. Trimming removed 8 bases at V and 1 base at J, with 11 bases between. Germline CDR1 is ENHRY and CDR2 is SYGVKD. The CDR3 loop reads CAIWAGGQETQYF. In nucleotides, the CDR3 is TGTGCCATCTGGGCCGGGGGCCAAGAGACCCAGTACTTC.

The chain recombines TRBV4-1 with TRBJ1-5; weak D call: TRBD1 (5 bases). CDR3 size: 13 residues. CDR1 and CDR2 from the germline V gene are MGHRA and YSYEKL. The V end lost 4 bases, the J end lost 4 bases, and 8 bases lay between the germline ends. The CDR3 region has the DNA TGCGCCAGCAGCCTAGGGACGAATCAGCCCCAGCATTTT. This codes for CASSLGTNQPQHF.